This T cell receptor beta chain comes out of a study of T cell responses to AZD1222 COVID-19 vaccine. The V end lost 0 bases, the J end lost 5 bases, and 7 bases lay between the germline ends. This CDR3 is built from 13 residues. Data came from immunoSEQ multiplex PCR; TCRdb stores just in-frame clones and leaves some out. The data contain 85,000 to 130,000 clones, 75% to 90% of them seen just once; the ten biggest clones take up approximately 5.4%. This chain links TRBV12-3 or TRBV12-4 with TRBJ1-2; D unclear. The sequence came from an adult in good health. The material sequenced was peripheral blood, taken on day 0 of AZD1222 vaccination. The CDR3 nucleotides read TGTGCCAGCAGTTTAGCGGCGGGTTATGGCTACACCTTC. Translated, it gives CASSLAAGYGYTF.